This record concerns one T cell receptor (beta chain) sequence. This sample is part of a study of low-dose radiotherapy and immunotherapy resistance in tumors. Germline V lookup: CDR1 SGHTA, CDR2 FQGNSA. The CDR3 is 15 amino acids. With 1 base removed from V and 5 bases from J, the gap between germline ends came to 12 bases. Covering alpha and beta chains, TRAV- and TRBV-specific primers were used for the first-strand cDNA. The authors amplified TCRs for approximately 20 PCR cycles with a constant-region primer and a V-primer adapter. TCRdb passed the reads through MiXCR, listing each CDR3 protein once. The data show about 84,000 distinct CDR3 sequences, about a sixth seen once. Time point: after trial treatment. The treatment was: LDRT plus nivolumab, ipilimumab, low-dose cyclophosphamide and aspirin (RACIN trial).

This chain uses TRBV7-2 with TRBJ2-1, with a weak D call TRBD1 (6 bases). This sample comprised PBMCs, obtained after low-dose radiotherapy plus immunotherapy. This TCR was sampled from a male donor with prostate cancer. CDR3 protein: CASSLGLGQHNEQFF. In DNA, the CDR3 is TGTGCCAGCAGCTTAGGCCTTGGACAGCACAATGAGCAGTTCTTC.